This T cell receptor beta chain comes out of a study of blood T cell repertoires in COVID-19. Across the study: From the United States, Italy and Spain came samples of acute and convalescent COVID-19.

CDR1 DFQATT and CDR2 SNEGSKA come from the germline V gene (reference sequence). The ends were cut back, 7 bases at V and 2 bases at J, with 9 bases in the middle. The CDR3 covers 11 residues. In the authors' methods: Reference gene primer amplification in the assay estimated nucleated cell counts. Profiling relied on immunoSEQ multiplex PCR, and the TCRdb table lists in-frame clones only, not all of them. V and J calls and clone size are those listed in that table; D and trimming were worked out from the DNA. This table holds 130,000 or so clones, around nine tenths found once. The sequence was obtained from a woman aged 55 to 70 with acute or convalescent COVID-19. The chain has TRBV20-1 and TRBJ2-7, with D maybe TRBD1 (5 bases). Sequencing input: peripheral blood. CDR3 sequence (DNA): TGCAGTGTAGGGGCAACCTACGAGCAGTACTTC. It specifies CSVGATYEQYF.